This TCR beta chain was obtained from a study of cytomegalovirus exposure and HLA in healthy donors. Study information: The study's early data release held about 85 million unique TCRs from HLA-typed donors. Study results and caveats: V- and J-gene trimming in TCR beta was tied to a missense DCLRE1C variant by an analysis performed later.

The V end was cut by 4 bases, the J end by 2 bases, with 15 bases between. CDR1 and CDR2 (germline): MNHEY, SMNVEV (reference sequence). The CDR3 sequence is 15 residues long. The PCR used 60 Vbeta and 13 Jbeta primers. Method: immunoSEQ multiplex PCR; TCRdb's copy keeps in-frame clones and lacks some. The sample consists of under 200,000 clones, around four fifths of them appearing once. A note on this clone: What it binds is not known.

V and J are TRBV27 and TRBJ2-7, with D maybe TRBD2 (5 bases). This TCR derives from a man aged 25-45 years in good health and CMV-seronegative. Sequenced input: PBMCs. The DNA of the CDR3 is TGTGCCAGCAGTTCACCTCTAGCAGGAACCTACGAGCAGTACTTC. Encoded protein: CASSSPLAGTYEQYF.